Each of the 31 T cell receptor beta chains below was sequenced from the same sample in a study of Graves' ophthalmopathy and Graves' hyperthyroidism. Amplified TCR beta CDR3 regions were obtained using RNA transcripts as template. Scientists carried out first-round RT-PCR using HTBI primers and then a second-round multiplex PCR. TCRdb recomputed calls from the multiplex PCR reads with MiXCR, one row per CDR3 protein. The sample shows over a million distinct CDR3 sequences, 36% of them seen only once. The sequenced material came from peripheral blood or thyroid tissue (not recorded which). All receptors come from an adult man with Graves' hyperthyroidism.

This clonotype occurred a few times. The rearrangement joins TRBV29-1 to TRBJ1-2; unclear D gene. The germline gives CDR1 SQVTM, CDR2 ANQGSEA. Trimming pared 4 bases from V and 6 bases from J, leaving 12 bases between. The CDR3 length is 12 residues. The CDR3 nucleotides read TGCAGCGTTGTGACCGGGGTGGATGGCTACACCTTC. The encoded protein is CSVVTGVDGYTF.

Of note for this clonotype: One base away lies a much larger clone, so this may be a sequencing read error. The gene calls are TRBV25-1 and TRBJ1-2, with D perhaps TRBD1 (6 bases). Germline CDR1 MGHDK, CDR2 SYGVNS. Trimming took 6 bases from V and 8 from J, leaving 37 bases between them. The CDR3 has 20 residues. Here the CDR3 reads CASSLAPGRGGERLRLGYTF. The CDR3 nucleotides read TGTGCCAGCAGCTTGGCCCCGGGACGGGGGGGCGAAAGGCTAAGATTAGGCTACACCTTC.

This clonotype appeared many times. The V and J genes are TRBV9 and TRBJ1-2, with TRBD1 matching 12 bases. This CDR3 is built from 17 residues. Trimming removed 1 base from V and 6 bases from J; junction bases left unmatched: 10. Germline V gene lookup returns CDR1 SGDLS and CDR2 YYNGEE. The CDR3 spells CASSVNLGTGGEDGYTF. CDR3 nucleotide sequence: TGTGCCAGCAGCGTAAATCTGGGGACAGGGGGCGAGGATGGCTACACCTTC.

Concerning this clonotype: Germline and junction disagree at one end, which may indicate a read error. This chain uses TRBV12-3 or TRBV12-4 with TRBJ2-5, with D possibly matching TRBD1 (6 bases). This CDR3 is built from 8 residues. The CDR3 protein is CASREQGF. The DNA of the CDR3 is TGTGCCAGCAGGGAACAGGGCTTC.

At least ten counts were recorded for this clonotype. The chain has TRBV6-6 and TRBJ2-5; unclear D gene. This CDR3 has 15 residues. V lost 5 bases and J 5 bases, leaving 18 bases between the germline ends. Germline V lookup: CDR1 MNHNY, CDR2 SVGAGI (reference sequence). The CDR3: CASSEGRRLVETQYF. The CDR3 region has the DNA TGTGCCAGCAGTGAAGGTCGGCGGCTCGTGGAGACCCAGTACTTC.

This chain's CDR3 is CASSLQKYEQYF. CDR3 DNA: TGTGCCAGCAGCCTTCAGAAATACGAGCAGTACTTC. The chain combines TRBV3-1 with TRBJ2-7; D is unclear. V dropped 4 bases and J dropped 4 bases, with 8 bases sitting between them. The CDR3 is 12 residues long. Germline values: CDR1 LGHDT, CDR2 YNNKEL (reference sequence).

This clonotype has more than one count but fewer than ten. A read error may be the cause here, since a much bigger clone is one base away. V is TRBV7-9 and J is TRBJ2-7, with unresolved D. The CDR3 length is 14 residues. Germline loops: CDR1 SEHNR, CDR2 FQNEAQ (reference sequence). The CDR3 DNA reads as TGTGCCAGCGGCGTGGGCGGCTTGGGTGTCGAGCAGTGCTTC. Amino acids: CASGVGGLGVEQCF.

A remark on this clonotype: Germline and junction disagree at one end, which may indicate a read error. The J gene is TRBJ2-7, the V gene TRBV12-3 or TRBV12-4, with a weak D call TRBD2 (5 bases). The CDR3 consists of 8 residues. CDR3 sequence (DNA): TGTGCCAGCAGTCAGCGGAACTTC. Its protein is CASSQRNF.

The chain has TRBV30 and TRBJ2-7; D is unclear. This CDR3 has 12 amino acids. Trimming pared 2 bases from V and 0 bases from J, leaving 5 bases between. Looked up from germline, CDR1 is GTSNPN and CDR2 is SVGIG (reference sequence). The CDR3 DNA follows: TGTGCCTGGAGTAGCAACTCCTACGAGCAGTACTTC. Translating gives CAWSSNSYEQYF.

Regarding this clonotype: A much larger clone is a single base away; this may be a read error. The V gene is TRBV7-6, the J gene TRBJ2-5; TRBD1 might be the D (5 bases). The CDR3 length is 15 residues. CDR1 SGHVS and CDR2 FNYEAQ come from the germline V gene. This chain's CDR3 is CASSKNPGFQETRYF. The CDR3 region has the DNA TGTGCCAGCAGCAAAAATCCAGGGTTCCAAGAGACCCGGTACTTC.

The CDR3 loop is CASSQEQGLRTEAFF. Written as DNA, the CDR3 is TGTGCCAGCAGCCAAGAACAGGGATTGCGCACTGAAGCTTTCTTT. The chain joins TRBV3-1 to TRBJ1-1; D may be TRBD1 (6 bases). Germline V gene sequence: CDR1 LGHDT, CDR2 YNNKEL (reference sequence). This CDR3 is built from 15 residues. Trimming took 0 bases from V and 4 from J, leaving 12 bases between them.

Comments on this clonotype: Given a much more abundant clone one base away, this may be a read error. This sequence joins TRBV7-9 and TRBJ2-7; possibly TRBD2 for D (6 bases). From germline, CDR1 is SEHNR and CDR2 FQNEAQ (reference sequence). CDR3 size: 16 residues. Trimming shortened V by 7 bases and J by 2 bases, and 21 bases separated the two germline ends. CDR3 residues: CASNARTGRGAYEQYF. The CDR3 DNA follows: TGTGCCAGCAACGCCCGGACGGGGCGCGGGGCCTACGAGCAGTACTTC.

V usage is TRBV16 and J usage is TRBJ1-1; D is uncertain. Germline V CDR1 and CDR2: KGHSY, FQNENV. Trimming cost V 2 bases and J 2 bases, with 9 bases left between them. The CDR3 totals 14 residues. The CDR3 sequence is CASSQTLLNTEAFF. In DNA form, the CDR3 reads TGTGCCAGCAGCCAAACCCTCCTTAACACTGAAGCTTTCTTT.

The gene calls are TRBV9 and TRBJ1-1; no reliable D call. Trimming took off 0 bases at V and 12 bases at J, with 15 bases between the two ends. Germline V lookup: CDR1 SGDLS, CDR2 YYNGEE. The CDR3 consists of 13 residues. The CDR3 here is CASSVEIRSETFF. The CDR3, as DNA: TGTGCCAGCAGCGTAGAGATAAGGTCCGAAACTTTCTTT.

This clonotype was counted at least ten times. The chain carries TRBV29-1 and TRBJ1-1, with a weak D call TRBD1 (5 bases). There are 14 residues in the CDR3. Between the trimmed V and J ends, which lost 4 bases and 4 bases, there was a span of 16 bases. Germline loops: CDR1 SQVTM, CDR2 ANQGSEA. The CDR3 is CSVAFTGGSTEAFF. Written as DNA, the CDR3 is TGCAGCGTTGCCTTCACCGGGGGAAGCACTGAAGCTTTCTTT.

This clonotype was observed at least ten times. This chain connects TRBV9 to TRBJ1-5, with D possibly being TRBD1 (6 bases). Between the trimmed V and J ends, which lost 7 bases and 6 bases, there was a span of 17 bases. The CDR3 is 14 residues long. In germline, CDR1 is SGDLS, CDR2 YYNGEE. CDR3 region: CASGKGGESQPQHF. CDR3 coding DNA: TGTGCCAGCGGGAAGGGGGGTGAGAGTCAGCCCCAGCATTTT.

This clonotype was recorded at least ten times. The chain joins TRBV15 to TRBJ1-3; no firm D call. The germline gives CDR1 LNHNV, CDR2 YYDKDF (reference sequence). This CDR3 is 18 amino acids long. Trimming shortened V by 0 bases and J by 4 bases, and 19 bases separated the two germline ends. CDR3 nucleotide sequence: TGTGCCACCAGCAGAGATAGTAGAGGCCGAAGGATCGGAAACACCATATATTTT. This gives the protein CATSRDSRGRRIGNTIYF.

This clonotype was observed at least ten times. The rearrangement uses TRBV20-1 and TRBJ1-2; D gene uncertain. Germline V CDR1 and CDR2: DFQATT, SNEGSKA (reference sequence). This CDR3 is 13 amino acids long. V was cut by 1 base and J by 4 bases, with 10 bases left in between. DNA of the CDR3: TGCAGTGCTAGAGGTGCGGCGAGCTATGGCTACACCTTC. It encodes CSARGAASYGYTF.

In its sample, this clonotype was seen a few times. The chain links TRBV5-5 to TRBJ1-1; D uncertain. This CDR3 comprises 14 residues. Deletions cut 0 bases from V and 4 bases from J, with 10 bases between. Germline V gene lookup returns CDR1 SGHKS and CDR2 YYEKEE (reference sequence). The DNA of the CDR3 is TGTGCCAGCAGCTTGGCCGGTTTGGTCACTGAAGCTTTCTTT. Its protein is CASSLAGLVTEAFF.

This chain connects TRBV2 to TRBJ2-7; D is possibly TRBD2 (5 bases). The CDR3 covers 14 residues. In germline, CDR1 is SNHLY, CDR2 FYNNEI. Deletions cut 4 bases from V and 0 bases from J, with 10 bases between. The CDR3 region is CASSGGRVSYEQYF. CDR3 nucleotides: TGTGCCAGCAGTGGTGGGCGGGTCTCCTACGAGCAGTACTTC.

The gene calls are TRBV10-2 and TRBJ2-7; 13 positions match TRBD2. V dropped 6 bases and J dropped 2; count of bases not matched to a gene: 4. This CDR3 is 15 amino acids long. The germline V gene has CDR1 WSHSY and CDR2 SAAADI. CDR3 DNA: TGCGCCAGCAGGGAAGGACTAGCGGGAGCCTACGAGCAGTACTTC. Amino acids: CASREGLAGAYEQYF.

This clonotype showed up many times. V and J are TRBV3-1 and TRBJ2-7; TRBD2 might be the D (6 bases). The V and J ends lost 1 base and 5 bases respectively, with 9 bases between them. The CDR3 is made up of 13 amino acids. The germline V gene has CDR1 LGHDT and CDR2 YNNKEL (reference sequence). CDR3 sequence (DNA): TGTGCCAGCAGCCAAGCTTGGGAGGACGAGCAGTACTTC. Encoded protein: CASSQAWEDEQYF.

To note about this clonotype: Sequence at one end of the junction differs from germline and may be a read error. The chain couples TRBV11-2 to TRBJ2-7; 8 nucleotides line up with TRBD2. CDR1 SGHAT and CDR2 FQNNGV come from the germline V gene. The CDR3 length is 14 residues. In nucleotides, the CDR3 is TGTGCCAGCAGCCGCGCGTCGGGACTAGACGAGCGGTACTTC. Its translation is CASSRASGLDERYF.

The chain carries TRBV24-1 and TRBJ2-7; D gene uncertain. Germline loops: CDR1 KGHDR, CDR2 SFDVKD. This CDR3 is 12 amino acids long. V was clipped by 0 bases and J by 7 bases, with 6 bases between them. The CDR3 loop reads CATSDLSNEQYF. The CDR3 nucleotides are TGTGCCACCAGTGATTTGAGCAATGAGCAGTACTTC.

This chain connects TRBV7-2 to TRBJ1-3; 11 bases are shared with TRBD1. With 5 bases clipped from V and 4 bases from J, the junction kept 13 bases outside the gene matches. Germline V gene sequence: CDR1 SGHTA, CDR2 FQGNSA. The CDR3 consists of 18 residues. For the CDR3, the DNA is TGTGCCAGCAGCACGCCGGGACAGGGGGTATTCGGCGGAAACACCATATATTTT. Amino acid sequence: CASSTPGQGVFGGNTIYF.

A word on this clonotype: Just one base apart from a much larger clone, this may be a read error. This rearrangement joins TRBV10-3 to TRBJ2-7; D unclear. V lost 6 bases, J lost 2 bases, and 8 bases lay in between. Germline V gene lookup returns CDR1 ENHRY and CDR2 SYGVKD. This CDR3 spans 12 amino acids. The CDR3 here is CAISRDAYEQYF. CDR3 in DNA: TGTGCCATCAGCCGTGACGCCTACGAGCAGTACTTC.

The CDR3 DNA follows: TGTGCCAGCAGTGAAAGGGGTCCCCACTACGAGCAGTACTTC. Its protein is CASSERGPHYEQYF. The rearrangement joins TRBV2 to TRBJ2-7; possible D gene TRBD1, 5 bases. This CDR3 has 14 residues. Germline CDR1 reads SNHLY; CDR2 reads FYNNEI. Trimming pared 2 bases from V and 3 bases from J, leaving 11 bases between.

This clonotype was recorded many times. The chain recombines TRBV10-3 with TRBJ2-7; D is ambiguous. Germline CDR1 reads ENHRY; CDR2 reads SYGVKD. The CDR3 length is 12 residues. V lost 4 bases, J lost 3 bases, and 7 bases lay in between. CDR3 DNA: TGTGCCATCAGTGTTGGCAGCTACGAGCAGTACTTC. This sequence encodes CAISVGSYEQYF.

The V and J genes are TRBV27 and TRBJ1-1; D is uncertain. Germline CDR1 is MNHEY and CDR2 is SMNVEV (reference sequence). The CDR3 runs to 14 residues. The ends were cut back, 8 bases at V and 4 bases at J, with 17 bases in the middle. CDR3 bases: TGTGCCAGCTCCCGTGAGGGCTTGGGCACTGAAGCTTTCTTT. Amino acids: CASSREGLGTEAFF.

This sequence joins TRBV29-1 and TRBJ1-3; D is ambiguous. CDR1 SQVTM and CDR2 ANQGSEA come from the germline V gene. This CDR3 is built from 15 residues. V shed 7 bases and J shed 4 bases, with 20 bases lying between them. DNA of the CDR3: TGCAGCGCCCTAAAGGATGGGGTGTCAGGAAACACCATATATTTT. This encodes CSALKDGVSGNTIYF.

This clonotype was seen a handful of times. CDR3 sequence reads: CSLSQARNEQFF. CDR3 bases: TGCAGCTTAAGTCAGGCTAGAAATGAGCAGTTCTTC. The V and J genes are TRBV29-1 and TRBJ2-5; D remains unclear. The J call may not be correct, given that the DNA end is closer to TRBJ2-1. The CDR3 is 12 amino acids. CDR1 SQVTM and CDR2 ANQGSEA come from the germline V gene.